The 3 T cell receptor beta chains reported below all come from one sample, sequenced in a study of T-cell reconstitution after alpha-beta-depleted transplantation in children. During its preparation, the TCRbeta library received unique molecular identifiers. TCRdb processed the PCR reads anew with MiXCR; each CDR3 protein has one entry. The profile covers under 150,000 distinct CDR3 sequences, with 8.5% to 10% appearing a single time and approximately 25% taken by the ten largest. Sequences were derived from PBMCs, mostly from graft donor cells, sampled 180 days after TCRalphabeta/CD19-depleted stem cell transplant. The receptors were sampled from a girl younger than two who had a stem cell transplant for combined immunodeficiency, so the T cells may come from the graft donor.

A few counts support this clonotype. V gene TRBV20-1 combines with J gene TRBJ2-1, with D perhaps matching TRBD2 (7 bases). Germline V gene lookup returns CDR1 DFQATT and CDR2 SNEGSKA (reference sequence). The CDR3 totals 12 residues. V was pared by 2 bases and J by 8 bases, with 10 bases between. The CDR3 bases are TGCAGTGCTAGAAGGGGGGGCGATGAGCAGTTCTTC. Its protein is CSARRGGDEQFF.

In its sample, this clonotype was seen a few times. This rearrangement joins TRBV30 to TRBJ2-1, with 13 bases identical to TRBD2. This CDR3 is built from 16 residues. V dropped 1 base and J dropped 3; count of bases not matched to a gene: 3. Germline values: CDR1 GTSNPN, CDR2 SVGIG (reference sequence). The CDR3 is CAWSARLAGGYNEQFF. DNA for the CDR3: TGTGCCTGGAGTGCCCGACTAGCGGGAGGCTACAATGAGCAGTTCTTC.

The chain employs TRBV7-2 and TRBJ1-5; 10 bases map to TRBD1. The CDR3 loop spans 16 amino acids. Germline CDR1 and CDR2: SGHTA and FQGNSA. J lost 3 bases, V lost 6 bases, and 8 bases had no gene match. CDR3 sequence: CASSFIGTGVNQPQHF. CDR3 nucleotide sequence: TGTGCCAGCAGTTTTATCGGGACAGGGGTCAATCAGCCCCAGCATTTT.